Listed below are T cell receptor beta chains from one sample, sequenced in a study of beta chain features in type 1 diabetes. Method: immunoSEQ multiplex PCR; TCRdb's copy keeps in-frame clones and lacks some. The sample consists of roughly 340,000 clones, roughly 12% of them appearing once. The sequenced sample consisted of naive CD4+ T cells from blood. These receptors were collected from a woman under 30 with type 1 diabetes. Both conserved end residues are part of each CDR3. A D gene is named only where the DNA matches it firmly. Size is stated for part of the rows, as once, few or many counts, or as a class when the clone is expanded.

CDR3 DNA | CDR3 protein | D gene | J gene | V gene | clone size | CDR3 length
TGTGCCATCAGTGACAAGGACATTAGCAATCAGCCCCAGCATTTT | CAISDKDISNQPQHF | - | TRBJ1-5 | TRBV10-3 | - | 15
TGTGCCAGCAGTGAAGTTGGGACAGGGGGCCACGAGCAGTACTTC | CASSEVGTGGHEQYF | TRBD1 | TRBJ2-7 | TRBV25-1 | - | 15
TGCGCCAGCAGCCCGGGACTTACTAGCTCCTACAATGAGCAGTTCTTC | CASSPGLTSSYNEQFF | - | TRBJ2-1 | TRBV5-1 | few | 16
TGTGCCAGCAGCTTAGGGAGGGACCCCGGGGATACGCAGTATTTT | CASSLGRDPGDTQYF | - | TRBJ2-3 | TRBV11-3 | - | 15
TGTGCCAGCAGCACAAGCCCGGGACAGGGTAACACTGAAGCTTTCTTT | CASSTSPGQGNTEAFF | TRBD1 | TRBJ1-1 | TRBV7-2 | - | 16
TGTGCCAGCAGCTTAACCGTGAAGACGGGGAGCTCCTACAATGAGCAGTTCTTC | CASSLTVKTGSSYNEQFF | - | TRBJ2-1 | TRBV7-6 | few | 18
TGCAGCGCCCATGCCGATTCTCAGGGCGCTGGAAACACCATATATTTT | CSAHADSQGAGNTIYF | - | TRBJ1-3 | TRBV29-1 | - | 16
TGTGCCAGCAGACCCAGGGGGGATTCAAACCAGCCCCAGCATTTT | CASRPRGDSNQPQHF | TRBD1 | TRBJ1-5 | TRBV7-2 | few | 15
TGTGCCTGGATGGTCAGCTCTGGAAACACCATATATTTT | CAWMVSSGNTIYF | - | TRBJ1-3 | TRBV30 | - | 13
TGTGCCAGCAGTTACTCAGGCGGGAGTACAGATACGCAGTATTTT | CASSYSGGSTDTQYF | TRBD2 | TRBJ2-3 | TRBV6-5 | - | 15
TGTGCCACCAGCAGACTAGCGGGGGGCACAGATACGCAGTATTTT | CATSRLAGGTDTQYF | TRBD2 | TRBJ2-3 | TRBV15 | few | 15
TGCGCCAGCAGCCGCCCACTAGCGGGGATAGCCAAAAACATTCAGTACTTC | CASSRPLAGIAKNIQYF | TRBD2 | TRBJ2-4 | TRBV4-1 | few | 17
TGTGCCACCAGCAGAGATAGAGCATCAGGGGAGACCCAGTACTTC | CATSRDRASGETQYF | - | TRBJ2-5 | TRBV15 | - | 15
TGTGCCAGCAGCGTGGCAGGGGAAACTGAAGCTTTCTTT | CASSVAGETEAFF | - | TRBJ1-1 | TRBV9 | - | 13
TGCGCCAGCAGCCTTGATGGCTACACCTTC | CASSLDGYTF | - | TRBJ1-2 | TRBV5-1 | few | 10
TGTGCCAGCAGTTTGCGGGTCGGGGTGAGAAGTACAGATACGCAGTATTTT | CASSLRVGVRSTDTQYF | - | TRBJ2-3 | TRBV27 | few | 17
TGCAGCGTTGACAGGGCCCACTATGGCTACACCTTC | CSVDRAHYGYTF | - | TRBJ1-2 | TRBV29-1 | few | 12
TGTGCCAGCAGCTCCCTCCCTGGGACAGGGCAAGAGACCCAGTACTTC | CASSSLPGTGQETQYF | TRBD1 | TRBJ2-5 | TRBV7-9 | few | 16
TGTGCCAGCAGTTTGTCTCCGAACACTGAAGCTTTCTTT | CASSLSPNTEAFF | - | TRBJ1-1 | TRBV28 | - | 13
TGTGCCAGCATGGGCAGCCGAGCCTACGAGCAGTACTTC | CASMGSRAYEQYF | - | TRBJ2-7 | TRBV28 | few | 13
TGTGCCTGGGGAGGGAGGAATGAGCAGTTCTTC | CAWGGRNEQFF | TRBD2 | TRBJ2-1 | TRBV7-2 | - | 11
TGTGCCAGCAGACAGACAGGACGTGATACGCAGTATTTT | CASRQTGRDTQYF | - | TRBJ2-3 | TRBV7-9 | - | 13
TGTGCCAGCAGCTATGGACTAGCGACTTATCAAGAGACCCAGTACTTC | CASSYGLATYQETQYF | TRBD2 | TRBJ2-5 | TRBV7-8 | - | 16
TGCAGCGTTCACTCAGGGGGGAAGGGAGCTTTCTTT | CSVHSGGKGAFF | TRBD1 | TRBJ1-1 | TRBV29-1 | once | 12